These 31 T cell receptor beta chains were all obtained from the same sample, sequenced in a study of cytomegalovirus exposure and HLA in healthy donors. The PCR used 60 Vbeta and 13 Jbeta primers. The table came from immunoSEQ multiplex PCR; TCRdb's copy has only in-frame clones and leaves some out. The sample consists of 150,000 to 200,000 clones, about two thirds of them appearing once. The sequenced sample was PBMCs. These receptors originate from a woman in her 30s in good health and CMV-seronegative.

V usage is TRBV19 and J usage is TRBJ1-1; D perhaps matches TRBD1 (5 bases). The germline gives CDR1 LNHDA, CDR2 SQIVND (reference sequence). This CDR3 is built from 16 residues. Trimming removed 7 bases at V and 3 bases at J, with 21 bases between. CDR3 coding DNA: TGTGCCAGTACCCCCCTCCCTGGGGCGGGGGACACTGAAGCTTTCTTT. This codes for CASTPLPGAGDTEAFF.

The chain is built from TRBV29-1 and TRBJ2-1; 7 bases agree with TRBD2. The CDR3 loop spans 13 amino acids. V gave up 7 bases and J gave up 5 bases; unmatched junction bases: 8. Germline V gives CDR1 SQVTM, CDR2 ANQGSEA. The CDR3 region is CSARREADNEQFF. CDR3 nucleotide sequence: TGCAGCGCCCGCCGGGAGGCGGACAATGAGCAGTTCTTC.

The chain carries TRBV7-2 and TRBJ1-6, with unresolved D. Germline values: CDR1 SGHTA, CDR2 FQGNSA. Trimming shortened V by 5 bases and J by 5 bases, and 13 bases separated the two germline ends. The CDR3 covers 15 residues. Here the CDR3 reads CASSLLGGDNSPLHF. The DNA of the CDR3 is TGTGCCAGCAGCCTCCTGGGAGGAGATAATTCACCCCTCCACTTT.

This clone was seen a handful of times. This sequence joins TRBV5-4 and TRBJ2-3; D is possibly TRBD1 (5 bases). The germline gives CDR1 SGHNT, CDR2 YYREEE (reference sequence). Trimming left V 1 base short and J 5 bases short, with 17 bases between. The CDR3 sequence is 16 residues long. The CDR3 reads CASSLMATPQGDTQYF. The CDR3 DNA reads TGTGCCAGCAGCTTGATGGCTACCCCTCAGGGAGATACGCAGTATTTT. Together with reference TRBV5-4 and TRBJ2-3, the CDR3 gives the full variable domain: ETGVTQSPTHLIKTRGQQVTLRCSSQSGHNTVSWYQQALGQGPQFIFQYYREEENGRGNFPPRFSGLQFPNYSSELNVNALELDDSALYLCASSLMATPQGDTQYFGPGTRLTVL.

V usage is TRBV9 and J usage is TRBJ2-1; maybe TRBD2 (5 bases). The CDR3 is 16 amino acids. Germline V lookup: CDR1 SGDLS, CDR2 YYNGEE. V lost 0 bases, J lost 5 bases, and 15 bases lay in between. CDR3 sequence reads: CASSVARGGAHNEQFF. The CDR3 DNA reads TGTGCCAGCAGCGTAGCTCGGGGTGGTGCCCACAATGAGCAGTTCTTC.

The chain combines TRBV7-2 with TRBJ1-6; 9 bases match TRBD1. The CDR3 contains 14 residues. Germline CDR1 reads SGHTA; CDR2 reads FQGNSA. V was pared by 5 bases and J by 6 bases, with 2 bases of the junction left unmatched. CDR3 coding DNA: TGTGCCAGCAGCGGACAGGGGTCTAATTCACCCCTCCACTTT. It specifies CASSGQGSNSPLHF.

The CDR3 bases are TGCGCCAGCAGTGAGGGGGGGGAAGGCACCGGGGAGCTGTTTTTT. Amino acid sequence: CASSEGGEGTGELFF. The V gene is TRBV10-1, the J gene TRBJ2-2, with TRBD2 identical over 7 bases. The germline gives CDR1 WNHNN, CDR2 SYGVQD (reference sequence). The CDR3 contains 15 residues. Trimming at V came to 2 bases and at J to 4 bases, leaving 4 bases not matched to a gene.

The chain combines TRBV9 with TRBJ2-7, with 7 bases fitting TRBD1. The V gene end was trimmed by 1 base and the J gene end by 5 bases; junction bases not matched to a gene: 3. In germline, CDR1 is SGDLS, CDR2 YYNGEE. This CDR3 contains 13 residues. DNA for the CDR3: TGTGCCAGCAGCGTACAGGGGGAACACGAGCAGTACTTC. Protein sequence: CASSVQGEHEQYF.

This clone was observed a few times. The V call is TRBV28, the J call TRBJ1-6; 7 bases map to TRBD1. CDR3 size: 15 residues. The ends lost 5 bases at V and 6 bases at J; junction bases unmatched: 7. From germline, CDR1 is MDHEN and CDR2 SYDVKM. The CDR3 here is CASSNRGPSNSPLHF. CDR3 bases: TGTGCCAGCAGTAACAGGGGACCTTCTAATTCACCCCTCCACTTT.

The rearrangement uses TRBV6-1 and TRBJ2-1, with 11 bases fitting TRBD2. With 4 bases clipped from V and 6 bases from J, the junction kept 11 bases outside the gene matches. CDR3 size: 17 residues. Germline loops: CDR1 MNHNS, CDR2 SASEGT. The CDR3 bases are TGTGCCAGCAGTGCTTTTAGCGGGAGGGCCATTAGCAATGAGCAGTTCTTC. Encoded protein: CASSAFSGRAISNEQFF.

The table lists this clone with a few counts. This sequence joins TRBV18 and TRBJ2-5; a weak D match, TRBD2 (6 bases). CDR3 length: 15 residues. Looked up from germline, CDR1 is KGHSH and CDR2 is LQKENI. The V end lost 5 bases, the J end lost 3 bases, and 16 bases lay between the germline ends. CDR3 region: CASSVNSGAEETQYF. CDR3 nucleotide sequence: TGTGCCAGCTCAGTCAATTCGGGAGCCGAAGAGACCCAGTACTTC.

This sequence joins TRBV19 and TRBJ1-1, with D tentatively TRBD1 (5 bases). CDR1 and CDR2 (germline): LNHDA, SQIVND (reference sequence). This CDR3 is built from 14 residues. Trimming took off 4 bases at V and 7 bases at J, with 16 bases between the two ends. CDR3 residues: CASSNPPDNIEAFF. The CDR3 DNA reads TGTGCCAGTAGTAACCCCCCGGACAATATTGAAGCTTTCTTT.

The CDR3 region is CASSFNSGANVLTF. For the CDR3, the DNA is TGTGCCAGCAGCTTCAACTCTGGGGCCAACGTCCTGACTTTC. V usage is TRBV7-3 and J usage is TRBJ2-6; no reliable D call. The V and J ends lost 3 bases and 0 bases respectively, with 3 bases between them. The length of the CDR3 is 14 residues. Germline V gene sequence: CDR1 SGHTA, CDR2 FQGTGA.

There are a few counts of this clone. The CDR3 region is CASSFRDREHGYTF. In DNA form, the CDR3 reads TGCGCCAGCAGCTTCCGGGACAGGGAACATGGCTACACCTTC. V and J are TRBV5-1 and TRBJ1-2; 9 bases match TRBD1. This CDR3 spans 14 amino acids. Germline V gene lookup returns CDR1 SGHRS and CDR2 YFSETQ. The junction had 5 bases not matched to a gene; V was cut back by 2 bases and J by 6 bases. The variable domain in full, completed from reference TRBV5-1 and TRBJ1-2, reads KAGVTQTPRYLIKTRGQQVTLSCSPISGHRSVSWYQQTPGQGLQFLFEYFSETQRNKGNFPGRFSGRQFSNSRSEMNVSTLELGDSALYLCASSFRDREHGYTFGSGTRLTVV.

The chain uses TRBV14 and TRBJ2-7, with D maybe TRBD2 (5 bases). CDR3 length: 16 amino acids. Trimming removed 2 bases from V and 0 bases from J, with 14 bases in between. The germline V gene has CDR1 SGHDN and CDR2 FVKESK. In nucleotides, the CDR3 is TGTGCCAGCAGCCAACGCCGGGATAACGACTCCTACGAGCAGTACTTC. The encoded protein is CASSQRRDNDSYEQYF.

The chain employs TRBV27 and TRBJ1-2; D possibly corresponds to TRBD1 (6 bases). In germline, CDR1 is MNHEY, CDR2 SMNVEV (reference sequence). The V end lost 7 bases, the J end lost 4 bases, and 16 bases lay between the germline ends. The CDR3 consists of 14 residues. CDR3 residues: CASKGQQPSYGYTF. Written as DNA, the CDR3 is TGTGCCAGCAAAGGACAGCAACCTTCCTATGGCTACACCTTC.

The rearrangement uses TRBV29-1 and TRBJ2-7, with 9 nucleotides matching TRBD2. The V gene end was trimmed by 4 bases and the J gene end by 3 bases; junction bases not matched to a gene: 16. The CDR3 totals 17 residues. Germline V gives CDR1 SQVTM, CDR2 ANQGSEA. CDR3 bases: TGCAGCGTTGTTTATTCGTCGGCGGGGGGGGTGTACTACGAGCAGTACTTC. Its translation is CSVVYSSAGGVYYEQYF.

V is TRBV6-5 and J is TRBJ2-5; D gene uncertain. V was shortened by 7 bases and J by 5 bases, with 20 bases between the two germline ends. CDR1 MNHEY and CDR2 SVGAGI come from the germline V gene. CDR3 length: 15 amino acids. The CDR3 DNA is TGTGCCAGCATCCAGAGTCTGCAGGTAGTGGAGACCCAGTACTTC. Amino acid sequence: CASIQSLQVVETQYF.

This chain uses TRBV14 with TRBJ2-1, with 7 bases fitting TRBD2. The CDR3 spans 20 residues. Germline CDR1 and CDR2: SGHDN and FVKESK. J was trimmed by 0 bases and V by 4 bases; bases with no gene match: 18. CDR3 coding DNA: TGTGCCAGCAGCCGGACATCGTCCAGGGACTACTTTTCCTCCTACAATGAGCAGTTCTTC. Its translation: CASSRTSSRDYFSSYNEQFF. The full variable domain, completed using reference TRBV14 and TRBJ2-1, is EAGVTQFPSHSVIEKGQTVTLRCDPISGHDNLYWYRRVMGKEIKFLLHFVKESKQDESGMPNNRFLAERTGGTYSTLKVQPAELEDSGVYFCASSRTSSRDYFSSYNEQFFGPGTRLTVL.

The chain employs TRBV7-9 and TRBJ1-3, with D unclear. V dropped 1 base and J dropped 0 bases, with 7 bases sitting between them. CDR1 is SEHNR and CDR2 is FQNEAQ in the germline V gene (reference sequence). The CDR3 spans 15 residues. The chain's CDR3 is CASSLGLFSGNTIYF. As DNA, the CDR3 is TGTGCCAGCAGCTTAGGACTGTTCTCTGGAAACACCATATATTTT. Variable domain in full (rest from reference TRBV7-9 and TRBJ1-3): DTGVSQNPRHKITKRGQNVTFRCDPISEHNRLYWYRQTLGQGPEFLTYFQNEAQLEKSRLLSDRFSAERPKGSFSTLEIQRTEQGDSAMYLCASSLGLFSGNTIYFGEGSWLTVV.

V is TRBV5-1 and J is TRBJ1-1, with 7 bases that match TRBD1. The CDR3 runs 15 residues. CDR1 is SGHRS, CDR2 YFSETQ, per germline. Germline trimming cut 4 bases from V and 0 bases from J; bases unmatched to any gene: 6. The CDR3 bases are TGCGCCAGCAGCGACACAACAGGGGTGAACACTGAAGCTTTCTTT. Its protein product is CASSDTTGVNTEAFF.

The chain links TRBV7-8 to TRBJ2-7, with 7 bases that match TRBD2. The germline gives CDR1 SGHVS, CDR2 FQNEAQ. V trimming: 5 bases; J trimming: 3 bases; junction bases outside the gene matches: 7. CDR3 length equals 14 residues. The CDR3 loop is CASSPGTINYEQYF. CDR3 sequence (DNA): TGTGCCAGCAGCCCCGGGACTATTAACTACGAGCAGTACTTC.

V gene TRBV28 combines with J gene TRBJ2-1; possibly TRBD1 for D (5 bases). The CDR3 is 15 amino acids. CDR1 MDHEN and CDR2 SYDVKM come from the germline V gene. V lost 5 bases, J lost 0 bases, and 11 bases lay in between. The CDR3 is CASSPDSSSYNEQFF. CDR3 in DNA: TGTGCCAGCAGTCCCGACAGTAGCTCCTACAATGAGCAGTTCTTC.

The chain employs TRBV28 and TRBJ2-7, with a tentative D call TRBD2 (5 bases). CDR3 length: 16 residues. The V gene lost 0 bases and the J gene lost 5 bases, with 17 bases spanning the gap. CDR1 is MDHEN and CDR2 is SYDVKM in the germline V gene. The CDR3 loop reads CASSLWETTRKDEQYF. The DNA of the CDR3 is TGTGCCAGCAGTTTATGGGAGACAACTAGGAAGGACGAGCAGTACTTC.

This clone has more than one count but fewer than ten. The sample contains more than one DNA sequence encoding this CDR3. The V gene is TRBV29-1, the J gene TRBJ1-5; TRBD1 aligns across 9 bases. J was trimmed by 3 bases and V by 6 bases; bases with no gene match: 3. From germline, CDR1 is SQVTM and CDR2 ANQGSEA. The CDR3 is made up of 13 amino acids. The CDR3 coding sequence is TGCAGCGTGGGACAGGGTTCCAATCAGCCCCAGCATTTT. The encoded protein is CSVGQGSNQPQHF.

The V and J genes are TRBV27 and TRBJ2-1; the match to TRBD2 covers 11 bases. The germline gives CDR1 MNHEY, CDR2 SMNVEV (reference sequence). The J segment lost 4 bases and the V segment lost 8 bases, leaving 7 bases of the junction unmatched. CDR3 length: 15 amino acids. DNA for the CDR3: TGTGCCAGCGTTAGCGGGAGGGAATTGTACAATGAGCAGTTCTTC. Its translation is CASVSGRELYNEQFF.

The genes are TRBV5-1 and TRBJ1-1, with D tentatively TRBD1 (5 bases). The CDR3 is 16 residues long. Germline lookup yields CDR1 SGHRS and CDR2 YFSETQ. Trimming removed 4 bases at V and 0 bases at J, with 16 bases between. CDR3 residues: CASSGATTAMNTEAFF. As DNA, the CDR3 is TGCGCCAGCAGCGGAGCGACGACAGCCATGAACACTGAAGCTTTCTTT.

J is TRBJ2-2 and V is TRBV7-2; no definite D call. Germline lookup yields CDR1 SGHTA and CDR2 FQGNSA. V lost 2 bases to trimming and J lost 0 bases, with 7 bases between them. The CDR3 has 15 amino acids. CDR3: CASSLQASNTGELFF. In nucleotides, the CDR3 is TGTGCCAGCAGCTTACAGGCGTCGAACACCGGGGAGCTGTTTTTT.

The rearrangement joins TRBV2 to TRBJ1-1; 9 bases map to TRBD1. With V trimmed by 6 bases and J by 6 bases, 8 bases remained unmatched. This CDR3 spans 14 amino acids. Germline V gene lookup returns CDR1 SNHLY and CDR2 FYNNEI. The CDR3 loop is CASRPGTGSAEAFF. The CDR3 DNA is TGTGCCAGCAGACCCGGGACAGGGTCTGCTGAAGCTTTCTTT.

V usage is TRBV7-8 and J usage is TRBJ1-5, with no clear D. CDR1 and CDR2 (germline): SGHVS, FQNEAQ. The V end lost 3 bases, the J end lost 5 bases, and 5 bases lay between the germline ends. The CDR3 contains 12 residues. The CDR3: CASSFPDQPQHF. CDR3 nucleotide sequence: TGTGCCAGCAGCTTCCCGGATCAGCCCCAGCATTTT.

The rearrangement links TRBV7-6 to TRBJ2-5, with 8 bases aligning to TRBD1. The tail of the sequence fits TRBJ2-7 better, so the J call may be wrong. CDR1 SGHVS and CDR2 FNYEAQ come from the germline V gene. CDR3 length equals 15 residues. CDR3 loop: CASSKAGTGTYEQYF. In DNA, the CDR3 is TGTGCCAGCAGCAAAGCCGGGACAGGAACCTACGAGCAGTACTTC.